This T cell receptor (beta chain) was observed in a study of T cell responses to AZD1222 COVID-19 vaccine. Whole-study context: Pooling covered second doses at about 4 or about 12 weeks.

Repertoires were generated with immunoSEQ multiplex PCR, while TCRdb's copy carries only in-frame clones and drops some. Of 95,000 to 150,000 clones in the sample, 92% were seen once. Study outcomes and limitations: The span of vaccine-associated CD4 TCRs extended across spike, with dominance at 160-218 and 743-854. There were mostly white British donors and more females than males, and clonal diversity was possibly underestimated.

Details on this clone: Its matching antigen is unknown.

The TCR was taken from an adult in good health. Sample: peripheral blood, taken on day 0 of AZD1222 vaccination.

CDR3 sequence reads: CASSPGLPKYEQYF. CDR3 DNA sequence: TGTGCCAGCAGCCCGGGACTCCCCAAATACGAGCAGTACTTC. V gene TRBV11-2 combines with J gene TRBJ2-7; D may be TRBD2 (6 bases). CDR3 length: 14 residues. The V gene lost 5 bases and the J gene lost 4 bases, with 15 bases spanning the gap. The germline CDR1 and CDR2 sequences are SGHAT and FQNNGV. The whole variable domain, remainder taken from reference TRBV11-2 and TRBJ2-7, is EAGVAQSPRYKIIEKRQSVAFWCNPISGHATLYWYQQILGQGPKLLIQFQNNGVVDDSQLPKDRFSAERLKGVDSTLKIQPAKLEDSAVYLCASSPGLPKYEQYFGPGTRLTVT.